The 10 T cell receptor beta chains presented below share a single source sample, sequenced in a study of blood T cell repertoires in COVID-19. This table comes from immunoSEQ multiplex PCR, and its TCRdb copy is limited to in-frame clones, with some not included. Seen here are some 200,000 clones, approximately 82% observed once, and the top ten hold around 6.9%. Sequencing input: peripheral blood. These receptors all come from a human donor with acute or convalescent COVID-19. The donor label of this sample is uncertain.

This sequence joins TRBV4-1 and TRBJ2-5; D not resolved. Germline V gives CDR1 MGHRA, CDR2 YSYEKL. V lost 4 bases, J lost 2 bases, and 8 bases lay in between. This CDR3 has 13 amino acids. The CDR3 nucleotides are TGCGCCAGCAGCCGGTCCGGGCAAGAGACCCAGTACTTC. Amino acids: CASSRSGQETQYF.

J is TRBJ2-5 and V is TRBV2; 8 bases match TRBD1. Looked up from germline, CDR1 is SNHLY and CDR2 is FYNNEI. Trimming took 4 bases from V and 5 from J; bases not matched to a gene: 9. There are 15 residues in the CDR3. CDR3 sequence reads: CASSVEQGERETQYF. The CDR3 coding sequence is TGTGCCAGCAGTGTGGAACAGGGGGAGAGGGAGACCCAGTACTTC.

The chain couples TRBV12-3 or TRBV12-4 to TRBJ1-6; D gene unclear. This CDR3 comprises 13 residues. V lost 8 bases and J lost 6, with 11 bases in between. For the CDR3, the DNA is TGTGCCAGCCACCCCCCGGGTAATTCACCCCTCCACTTT. Its translation is CASHPPGNSPLHF.

The chain couples TRBV15 to TRBJ2-5; TRBD2 might be the D (7 bases). V was clipped by 8 bases and J by 5 bases, with 15 bases between them. The V gene's germline CDR1 is LNHNV and CDR2 YYDKDF (reference sequence). The CDR3 is 13 residues long. The CDR3: CATGRGAGETQYF. CDR3 sequence (DNA): TGTGCCACCGGTCGGGGGGCGGGGGAGACCCAGTACTTC.

The V and J genes are TRBV9 and TRBJ2-2; 9 bases are shared with TRBD1. In germline, CDR1 is SGDLS, CDR2 YYNGEE. V lost 0 bases, J lost 4 bases, and 1 base stayed unmatched. The CDR3 covers 15 residues. CDR3 region: CASSVGDRVTGELFF. CDR3 coding DNA: TGTGCCAGCAGCGTAGGGGACAGGGTCACCGGGGAGCTGTTTTTT.

J is TRBJ2-3 and V is TRBV7-3; the match to TRBD1 covers 8 bases. The CDR3 totals 16 residues. From germline, CDR1 is SGHTA and CDR2 FQGTGA. The junction had 9 bases not matched to a gene; V was cut back by 5 bases and J by 2 bases. The CDR3: CASSLRDRTSTDTQYF. CDR3 nucleotide sequence: TGTGCCAGCAGCCTAAGGGACAGGACCTCCACAGATACGCAGTATTTT.

This clone showed up just once. The chain joins TRBV6-5 to TRBJ2-5; TRBD1 aligns across 11 bases. The CDR3 totals 14 residues. J gave up 4 bases and V 6 bases, and 4 bases lay outside the gene matches. Looked up from germline, CDR1 is MNHEY and CDR2 is SVGAGI. In nucleotides, the CDR3 is TGTGCCAGCAGGGACGGGACAGGGGGAGAGACCCAGTACTTC. Amino acids: CASRDGTGGETQYF.

The CDR3 here is CASSLGGTASSYNEQFF. The CDR3 region has the DNA TGCGCCAGCAGCTTGGGTGGGACTGCTAGCTCCTACAATGAGCAGTTCTTC. The rearrangement links TRBV5-1 to TRBJ2-1, with a weak D call TRBD2 (6 bases). Deletions cut 0 bases from V and 0 bases from J, with 13 bases between. Per germline, CDR1 SGHRS and CDR2 YFSETQ. The CDR3 has 17 residues.

The gene calls are TRBV19 and TRBJ2-3; possibly TRBD1 for D (6 bases). The V end was cut by 3 bases, the J end by 5 bases, with 15 bases between. Germline V gives CDR1 LNHDA, CDR2 SQIVND (reference sequence). This CDR3 has 15 residues. CDR3 nucleotide sequence: TGTGCCAGTAGTATCTCCCCTCAGGGGAGAGATACGCAGTATTTT. It codes for CASSISPQGRDTQYF.

The gene calls are TRBV19 and TRBJ1-1, with 7 bases that match TRBD1. The V gene end was trimmed by 1 base and the J gene end by 4 bases; junction bases not matched to a gene: 3. Per germline, CDR1 LNHDA and CDR2 SQIVND (reference sequence). There are 14 residues in the CDR3. The CDR3: CASSIVSGGTEAFF. Written as DNA, the CDR3 is TGTGCCAGTAGTATAGTCTCAGGGGGCACTGAAGCTTTCTTT.